The 10 T cell receptor beta chains presented below share a single source sample, sequenced in a study of blood T cell repertoires in COVID-19. Data came from immunoSEQ multiplex PCR; TCRdb stores just in-frame clones and leaves some out. The table records 93,000 or so clones, around nine tenths of them present only once. Sequenced input: peripheral blood. The receptors were sampled from a human donor in a cohort sampled during active COVID-19.

This clone has only one observation. This chain connects TRBV6-5 to TRBJ1-2, with no clear D. Germline CDR1 and CDR2: MNHEY and SVGAGI. Trimming cost V 8 bases and J 0 bases, with 7 bases left between them. This CDR3 has 12 residues. The CDR3 loop is CASAASNYGYTF. CDR3 bases: TGTGCCAGCGCAGCGTCTAACTATGGCTACACCTTC.

The V and J genes are TRBV19 and TRBJ1-3; the D gene is possibly TRBD1 (5 bases). The germline V gene encodes CDR1 LNHDA and CDR2 SQIVND (reference sequence). Trimming removed 7 bases at V and 0 bases at J, with 10 bases between. CDR3 length: 14 residues. In nucleotides, the CDR3 is TGTGCCAGTACCCAGGGCAGCTCTGGAAACACCATATATTTT. It specifies CASTQGSSGNTIYF.

The J gene is TRBJ2-5, the V gene TRBV6-5; D unclear. V was trimmed by 7 bases and J by 2 bases, leaving 11 bases between them. This CDR3 contains 13 residues. The germline gives CDR1 MNHEY, CDR2 SVGAGI. CDR3 nucleotides: TGTGCCAGCAATAGAGTACTTCAAGAGACCCAGTACTTC. Encoded protein: CASNRVLQETQYF.

The gene calls are TRBV30 and TRBJ2-3; perhaps TRBD2 as D (6 bases). Trimming removed 4 bases at V and 9 bases at J, with 17 bases between. CDR1 and CDR2 from the germline V gene are GTSNPN and SVGIG (reference sequence). The CDR3 extends over 13 amino acids. DNA for the CDR3: TGTGCCTGGACCCCTAAATCGCGGGGCACGCAGTATTTT. It encodes CAWTPKSRGTQYF.

This clone was seen a handful of times. The chain couples TRBV4-1 to TRBJ1-5, with TRBD1 matching 9 bases. V was pared by 5 bases and J by 2 bases, with 7 bases of the junction left unmatched. Germline CDR1 reads MGHRA; CDR2 reads YSYEKL. The CDR3 runs to 16 residues. CDR3 amino acids: CASSAFGTGRNQPQHF. Here the CDR3 DNA reads TGCGCCAGCAGCGCCTTTGGGACAGGGCGCAATCAGCCCCAGCATTTT.

This clone was detected once. J is TRBJ1-2 and V is TRBV6-2 or TRBV6-3, with D perhaps TRBD1 (5 bases). This CDR3 region has 13 residues. The V end was cut by 4 bases, the J end by 3 bases, with 9 bases between. Per the germline V gene, CDR1 is MNHEY and CDR2 is SVGEGT. DNA of the CDR3: TGTGCCAGCAGTTCACGGGGGTACTATGGCTACACCTTC. Translating gives CASSSRGYYGYTF.

This rearrangement joins TRBV5-1 to TRBJ2-5; TRBD2 might be the D (7 bases). The CDR3 consists of 15 residues. Deletions cut 1 base from V and 1 base from J, with 11 bases between. CDR1 and CDR2 from the germline V gene are SGHRS and YFSETQ. CDR3 in amino acids: CASSLNAGAQETQYF. The CDR3 nucleotides read TGCGCCAGCAGCTTGAATGCGGGGGCCCAAGAGACCCAGTACTTC.

The gene calls are TRBV5-1 and TRBJ2-2, with TRBD1 matching over 8 bases. The CDR3 has 15 amino acids. CDR1 is SGHRS and CDR2 is YFSETQ in the germline V gene. The J segment lost 3 bases and the V segment lost 4 bases, leaving 5 bases of the junction unmatched. CDR3: CASSADRADTGELFF. The CDR3, as DNA: TGCGCCAGCAGCGCGGACAGGGCGGACACCGGGGAGCTGTTTTTT.

The CDR3 sequence: CASSFPGGGGYTF. The CDR3 bases are TGTGCCAGCAGTTTCCCAGGGGGAGGCGGCTACACCTTC. The rearrangement uses TRBV27 and TRBJ1-2, with 7 bases aligning to TRBD1. The CDR3 extends over 13 amino acids. V lost 3 bases and J lost 8; bases outside the gene matches: 6. The germline gives CDR1 MNHEY, CDR2 SMNVEV (reference sequence).

The chain has TRBV11-2 and TRBJ2-1, with 9 bases aligning to TRBD1. CDR3 size: 16 residues. Germline V CDR1 and CDR2: SGHAT, FQNNGV. The V and J ends lost 5 bases and 2 bases, in that order; junction bases with no gene match: 7. CDR3 protein: CASSPPRDRAYNEQFF. In nucleotides, the CDR3 is TGTGCCAGCAGCCCCCCCCGGGACAGGGCCTACAATGAGCAGTTCTTC.